The 8 T cell receptor beta chains given below trace back to one sample, sequenced in a study of CD8 T cells in ankylosing spondylitis. TCRdb analysed the 5' RACE reads with MiXCR anew, one entry per CDR3 protein. The profile shows over 150,000 distinct CDR3 sequences, 10% to 15% of them singletons. The sequencing sample was made of blood, either unsorted or a sorted T cell fraction (not recorded which). The receptor set was obtained from a male donor with ankylosing spondylitis or in good health (not recorded which).

Points on this clonotype: The junction departs from germline at one end; a sequencing error may be responsible. The CDR3 DNA follows: TGCAGAGCTAGAGATCGGGTGGCTAGCGGGAGTACCGAGACCCAGTACTTC. Its protein product is CRARDRVASGSTETQYF. This chain links TRBV20-1 with TRBJ2-5; 10 positions match TRBD2. CDR3 size: 17 residues. Germline V gives CDR1 DFQATT, CDR2 SNEGSKA (reference sequence).

This clonotype turned up a few times. The gene calls are TRBV29-1 and TRBJ2-7; 10 nucleotides align to TRBD1. V was pared by 5 bases and J by 3 bases, with 4 bases of the junction left unmatched. The CDR3 is 13 amino acids. Germline CDR1 reads SQVTM; CDR2 reads ANQGSEA. The CDR3 region is CSVLGQGGYEQYF. The CDR3 DNA reads as TGCAGCGTTCTCGGACAGGGGGGCTACGAGCAGTACTTC.

This clonotype was seen a handful of times. This chain uses TRBV5-1 with TRBJ2-1, with D possibly matching TRBD2 (5 bases). Germline loops: CDR1 SGHRS, CDR2 YFSETQ. V gave up 6 bases and J gave up 0 bases, with 13 bases separating them. The CDR3 consists of 15 residues. CDR3 in amino acids: CASKPGLGSYNEQFF. The CDR3 DNA sequence: TGCGCCAGCAAACCCGGACTGGGCTCCTACAATGAGCAGTTCTTC.

The chain joins TRBV20-1 to TRBJ2-1; 12 bases match TRBD2. CDR1 and CDR2 (germline): DFQATT, SNEGSKA (reference sequence). J lost 7 bases, V lost 5 bases, and 9 bases had no gene match. CDR3 length: 15 amino acids. The CDR3 DNA sequence: TGCAGTGCTCGAGTGACTAGCGGGAGAAAAAATGAGCAGTTCTTC. This codes for CSARVTSGRKNEQFF.

In this sample, this clonotype turned up a few times. The chain carries TRBV20-1 and TRBJ2-5, with D hard to call. The CDR3 consists of 13 residues. Trimming removed 0 bases from V and 1 base from J, with 6 bases in between. Germline lookup yields CDR1 DFQATT and CDR2 SNEGSKA (reference sequence). The CDR3, as DNA: TGCAGTGCTAGAGATCTGGGCCAAGAGACCCAGTACTTC. Amino acid sequence: CSARDLGQETQYF.

The chain has TRBV27 and TRBJ1-1, with no clear D. The V gene's germline CDR1 is MNHEY and CDR2 SMNVEV (reference sequence). V was pared by 2 bases and J by 11 bases, with 9 bases between. The CDR3 sequence is 11 residues long. This CDR3 reads CASSLAGVAFF. As DNA, the CDR3 is TGTGCCAGCAGTTTAGCTGGGGTGGCTTTCTTT.

This rearrangement joins TRBV7-9 to TRBJ1-6; no definite D call. From germline, CDR1 is SEHNR and CDR2 FQNEAQ (reference sequence). The CDR3 sequence is 17 residues long. Trimming removed 1 base at V and 3 bases at J, with 13 bases between. CDR3 sequence: CASSLVEPSGYNSPLHF. The CDR3 bases are TGTGCCAGCAGCTTAGTGGAACCCAGCGGCTATAATTCACCCCTCCACTTT.

This clonotype appeared a few times. The V and J genes are TRBV5-6 and TRBJ2-7; D could derive from TRBD1 or TRBD2 (5 bases each). V was clipped by 3 bases and J by 3 bases, with 19 bases between them. Germline CDR1 SGHDT, CDR2 YYEEEE. This CDR3 contains 16 residues. As DNA, the CDR3 is TGTGCCAGCAGCTCATGGACCCGGGACGGTCACTACGAGCAGTACTTC. Amino acid sequence: CASSSWTRDGHYEQYF.